This T cell receptor (beta chain) was obtained from a study of blood T cell repertoires in COVID-19. Study-level background: Samples came from the United States, Italy and Spain, spanning acute and convalescent COVID-19.

The CDR3 length is 14 residues. Germline V CDR1 and CDR2: SGHRS, YFSETQ. V lost 4 bases and J lost 0, with 8 bases in between. Measured with immunoSEQ multiplex PCR; TCRdb has only the in-frame clones, and not every one. The sample carries about 52,000 clones, roughly 88% recorded once. The receptor was isolated from a woman aged 80 or older with acute or convalescent COVID-19. The V gene is TRBV5-1, the J gene TRBJ1-3; D may be TRBD1 (6 bases). The sequenced sample was peripheral blood. The CDR3 spells CASSPDSSGNTIYF. CDR3 DNA sequence: TGCGCCAGCAGCCCGGACAGCTCTGGAAACACCATATATTTT.